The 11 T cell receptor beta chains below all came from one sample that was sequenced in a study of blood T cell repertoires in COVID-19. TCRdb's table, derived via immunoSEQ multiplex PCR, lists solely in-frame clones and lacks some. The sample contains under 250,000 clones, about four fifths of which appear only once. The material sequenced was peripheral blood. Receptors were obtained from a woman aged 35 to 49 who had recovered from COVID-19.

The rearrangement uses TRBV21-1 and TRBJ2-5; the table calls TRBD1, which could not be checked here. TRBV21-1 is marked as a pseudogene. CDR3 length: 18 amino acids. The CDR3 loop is CASSGPSGTGPDRETQYF. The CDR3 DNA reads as TGTGCCAGCAGCGGGCCCTCCGGGACAGGCCCCGATAGGGAGACCCAGTACTTC.

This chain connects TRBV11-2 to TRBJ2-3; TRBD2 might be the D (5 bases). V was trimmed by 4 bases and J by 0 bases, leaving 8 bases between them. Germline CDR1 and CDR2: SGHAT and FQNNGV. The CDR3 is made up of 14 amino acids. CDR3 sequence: CASSSGISTDTQYF. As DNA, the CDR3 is TGTGCCAGCAGCTCCGGGATAAGCACAGATACGCAGTATTTT.

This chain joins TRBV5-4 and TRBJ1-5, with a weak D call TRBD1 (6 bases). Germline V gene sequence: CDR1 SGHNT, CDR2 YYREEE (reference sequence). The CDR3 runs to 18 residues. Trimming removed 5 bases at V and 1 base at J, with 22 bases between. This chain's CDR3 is CASRFGGIGTVSNQPQHF. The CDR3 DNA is TGTGCCAGCAGATTTGGGGGCATAGGGACCGTGAGCAATCAGCCCCAGCATTTT.

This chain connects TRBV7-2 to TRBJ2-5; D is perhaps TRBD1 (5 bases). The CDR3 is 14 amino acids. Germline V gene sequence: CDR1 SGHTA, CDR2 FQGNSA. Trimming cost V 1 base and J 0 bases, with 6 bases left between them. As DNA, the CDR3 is TGTGCCAGCAGCTTAGGACAGTACCAAGAGACCCAGTACTTC. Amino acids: CASSLGQYQETQYF. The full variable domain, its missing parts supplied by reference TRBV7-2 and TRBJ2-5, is GAGVSQSPSNKVTEKGKDVELRCDPISGHTALYWYRQSLGQGLEFLIYFQGNSAPDKSGLPSDRFSAERTGGSVSTLTIQRTQQEDSAVYLCASSLGQYQETQYFGPGTRLLVL.

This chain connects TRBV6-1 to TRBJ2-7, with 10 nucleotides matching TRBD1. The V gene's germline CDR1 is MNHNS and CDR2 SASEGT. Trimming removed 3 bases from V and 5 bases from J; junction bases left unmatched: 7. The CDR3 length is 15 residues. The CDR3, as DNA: TGTGCCAGCAGTGAGTCTGGGACAGGGGCCGACGAGCAGTACTTC. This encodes CASSESGTGADEQYF.

CDR3 in DNA: TGTGCCAGCAGCTCCTACTTAGGGGGACCTAGCACAGATACGCAGTATTTT. It codes for CASSSYLGGPSTDTQYF. The J gene is TRBJ2-3, the V gene TRBV13; D is perhaps TRBD1 (6 bases). The germline V and J ends were trimmed by 4 bases and 0 bases, with 17 bases remaining between them. The CDR3 contains 17 residues. From germline, CDR1 is PRHDT and CDR2 FYEKMQ (reference sequence).

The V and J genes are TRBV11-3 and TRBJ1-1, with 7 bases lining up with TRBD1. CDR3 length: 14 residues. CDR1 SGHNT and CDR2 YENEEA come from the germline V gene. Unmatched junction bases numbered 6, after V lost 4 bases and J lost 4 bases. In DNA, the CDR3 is TGTGCCAGCAGCTCCCGACAGGGCGCCACTGAAGCTTTCTTT. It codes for CASSSRQGATEAFF.

In nucleotides, the CDR3 is TGTGCCAGCAGCCAAATACCGGGGTTGAACACTGAAGCTTTCTTT. Translation gives CASSQIPGLNTEAFF. The rearrangement links TRBV14 to TRBJ1-1; D gene ambiguous. The CDR3 length is 15 residues. Trimming cost V 2 bases and J 0 bases, with 10 bases left between them. Germline loops: CDR1 SGHDN, CDR2 FVKESK.

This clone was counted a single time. In DNA, the CDR3 is TGTGCCAGCAGCTTATCTCAGGGCACAGATACGCAGTATTTT. Its protein product is CASSLSQGTDTQYF. The chain recombines TRBV13 with TRBJ2-3; D is undetermined. Germline CDR1 is PRHDT and CDR2 is FYEKMQ (reference sequence). Trimming took 2 bases from V and 1 from J, leaving 7 bases between them. There are 14 residues in the CDR3.

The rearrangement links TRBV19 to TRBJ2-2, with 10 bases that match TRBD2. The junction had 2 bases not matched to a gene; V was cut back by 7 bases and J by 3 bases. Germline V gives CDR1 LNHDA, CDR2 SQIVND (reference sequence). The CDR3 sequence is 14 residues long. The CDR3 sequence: CASKLAGHTGELFF. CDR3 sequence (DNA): TGTGCCAGTAAACTAGCGGGGCACACCGGGGAGCTGTTTTTT.

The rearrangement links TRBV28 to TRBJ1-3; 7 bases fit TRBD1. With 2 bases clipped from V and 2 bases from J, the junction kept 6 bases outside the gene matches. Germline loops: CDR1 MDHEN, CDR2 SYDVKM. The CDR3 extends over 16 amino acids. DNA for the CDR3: TGTGCCAGCAGTTTACGTATGACAGGGACTGGAAACACCATATATTTT. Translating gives CASSLRMTGTGNTIYF.